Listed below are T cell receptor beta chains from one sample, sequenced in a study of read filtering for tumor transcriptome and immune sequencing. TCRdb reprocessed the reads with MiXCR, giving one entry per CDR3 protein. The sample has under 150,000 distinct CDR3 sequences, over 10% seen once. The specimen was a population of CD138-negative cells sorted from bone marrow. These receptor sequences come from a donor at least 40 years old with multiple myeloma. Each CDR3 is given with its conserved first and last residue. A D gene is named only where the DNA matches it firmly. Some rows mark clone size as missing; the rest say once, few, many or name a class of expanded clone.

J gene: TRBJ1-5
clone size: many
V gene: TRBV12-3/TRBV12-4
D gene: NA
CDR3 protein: CASTLEDGINQPQHF
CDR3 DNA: TGTGCCAGCACCCTCGAGGACGGCATCAATCAGCCCCAGCATTTT

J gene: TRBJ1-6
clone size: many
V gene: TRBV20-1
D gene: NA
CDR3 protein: CSVVGAGYNSPLHF
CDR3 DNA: TGCAGTGTTGTCGGGGCAGGATATAATTCACCCCTCCACTTT

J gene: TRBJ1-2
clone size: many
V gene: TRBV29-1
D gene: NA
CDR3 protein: CSAADMGDYGYTF
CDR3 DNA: TGCAGCGCCGCGGACATGGGTGACTATGGCTACACCTTC

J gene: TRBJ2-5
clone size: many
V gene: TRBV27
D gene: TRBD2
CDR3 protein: CASTFSSGGEETQYF
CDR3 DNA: TGTGCCAGCACTTTTAGCTCGGGGGGAGAGGAGACCCAGTACTTC

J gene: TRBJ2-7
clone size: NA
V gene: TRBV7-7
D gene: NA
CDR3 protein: CASSLIRGHWWGLGQYF
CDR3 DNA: TGTGCCAGCAGCTTAATCAGAGGACACTGGTGGGGGTTGGGGCAGTACTTC

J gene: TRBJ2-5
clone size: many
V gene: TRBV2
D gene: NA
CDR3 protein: CASSRGPKGVETQYF
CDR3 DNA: TGTGCCAGCAGTCGGGGGCCAAAGGGTGTGGAGACCCAGTACTTC

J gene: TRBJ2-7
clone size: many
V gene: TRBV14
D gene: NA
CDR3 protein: CASSHLDNSYEQYF
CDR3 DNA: TGTGCCAGCAGCCACCTGGACAACTCCTACGAGCAGTACTTC

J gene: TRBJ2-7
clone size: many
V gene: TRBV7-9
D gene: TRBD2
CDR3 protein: CASSLVGAGGDYEQYF
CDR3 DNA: TGTGCCAGCAGCTTAGTAGGGGCGGGAGGGGACTACGAGCAGTACTTC

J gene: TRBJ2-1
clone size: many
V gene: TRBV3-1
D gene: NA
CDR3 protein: CASSLASYNEQFF
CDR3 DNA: TGTGCCAGCAGTTTAGCCTCCTACAATGAGCAGTTCTTC

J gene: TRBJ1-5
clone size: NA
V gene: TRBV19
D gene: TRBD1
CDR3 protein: CASSRTGANQPQHF
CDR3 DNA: TGTGCCAGTAGTCGGACAGGGGCCAATCAGCCCCAGCATTTT

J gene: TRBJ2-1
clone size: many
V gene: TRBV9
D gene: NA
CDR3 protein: CASSTYGEQFF
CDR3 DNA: TGTGCCAGCAGCACGTACGGTGAGCAGTTCTTC

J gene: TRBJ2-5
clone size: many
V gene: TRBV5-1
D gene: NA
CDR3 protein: CASRAGSGIQETQYF
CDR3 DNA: TGCGCCAGCAGGGCCGGTAGCGGTATCCAAGAGACCCAGTACTTC

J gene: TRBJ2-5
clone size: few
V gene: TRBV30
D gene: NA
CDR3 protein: CAWSIETNQETQYF
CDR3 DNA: TGTGCCTGGAGTATAGAGACTAATCAAGAGACCCAGTACTTC

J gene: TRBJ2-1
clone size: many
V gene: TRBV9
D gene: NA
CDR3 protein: CASSVADSGNEQFF
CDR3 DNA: TGTGCCAGCAGCGTAGCCGACAGCGGTAATGAGCAGTTCTTC

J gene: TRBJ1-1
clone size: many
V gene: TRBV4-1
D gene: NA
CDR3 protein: CASSRTENTEAFF
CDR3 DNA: TGCGCCAGCAGCCGGACCGAAAACACTGAAGCTTTCTTT

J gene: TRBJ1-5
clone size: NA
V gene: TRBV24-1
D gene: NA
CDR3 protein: CATGSGSNQPQHF
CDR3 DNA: TGTGCCACCGGGTCAGGGTCCAATCAGCCCCAGCATTTT

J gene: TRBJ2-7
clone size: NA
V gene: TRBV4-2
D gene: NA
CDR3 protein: CASSTGPTWEQYF
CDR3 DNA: TGTGCCAGCAGCACCGGACCTACCTGGGAGCAGTACTTC

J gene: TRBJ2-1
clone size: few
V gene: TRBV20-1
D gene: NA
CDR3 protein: CSVQSATNPEQFF
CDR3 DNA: TGCAGTGTTCAGAGCGCGACGAACCCTGAGCAGTTCTTC

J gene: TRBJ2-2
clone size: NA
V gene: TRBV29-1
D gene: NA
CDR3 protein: CSVGRVVGELFF
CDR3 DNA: TGCAGCGTGGGCAGGGTGGTCGGGGAGCTGTTTTTT

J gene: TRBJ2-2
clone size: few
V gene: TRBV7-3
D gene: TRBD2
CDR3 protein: CASSRDYSGELFF
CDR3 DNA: TGTGCCAGCAGTCGGGACTATTCCGGGGAGCTGTTTTTT

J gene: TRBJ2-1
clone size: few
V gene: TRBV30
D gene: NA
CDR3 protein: CAWSVRWASSYNEQLF
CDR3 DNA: TGTGCCTGGAGTGTACGATGGGCATCCTCCTACAATGAGCAGCTCTTC

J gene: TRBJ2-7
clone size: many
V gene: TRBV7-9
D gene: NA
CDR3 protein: CASSLAQEYSYEQYF
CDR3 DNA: TGTGCCAGCAGCTTGGCACAGGAATACTCCTACGAGCAGTACTTC

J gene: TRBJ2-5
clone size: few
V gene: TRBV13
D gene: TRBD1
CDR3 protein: CASSWGTDPNQETQYF
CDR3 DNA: TGTGCCAGCAGCTGGGGGACAGATCCAAACCAAGAGACCCAGTACTTC

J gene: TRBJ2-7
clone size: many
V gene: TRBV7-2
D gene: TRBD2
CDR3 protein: CASSFASGHGVYEQYF
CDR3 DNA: TGTGCCAGCAGCTTCGCTAGCGGGCATGGGGTCTACGAGCAGTACTTC

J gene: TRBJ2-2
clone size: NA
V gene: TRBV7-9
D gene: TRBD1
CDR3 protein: CASRQTGALTGELVF
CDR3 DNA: TGTGCCAGCAGACAGACAGGGGCCCTCACCGGGGAGCTGGTTTTC

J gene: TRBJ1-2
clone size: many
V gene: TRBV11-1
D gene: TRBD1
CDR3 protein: CASSAGQGSHYGYTF
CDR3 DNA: TGTGCCAGCAGCGCGGGACAGGGTAGTCACTATGGCTACACCTTC